Following are 9 T cell receptor beta chains from one sample sequenced in a study of PD-1 blockade in classical Hodgkin lymphoma. Time point defined: newly diagnosed, previously untreated cHL patient sample. Data came from immunoSEQ multiplex PCR; TCRdb stores just in-frame clones and leaves some out. The repertoire holds about 21,000 clones, with 90% to 95% as singletons. Sequencing was done on a sample of peripheral blood mononuclear cells (PBMCs). These receptors were obtained from a human donor with classical Hodgkin lymphoma.

The chain has TRBV10-3 and TRBJ1-1, with 7 bases aligning to TRBD1. The V gene end was trimmed by 3 bases and the J gene end by 3 bases; junction bases not matched to a gene: 4. The CDR3 spans 14 residues. Germline values: CDR1 ENHRY, CDR2 SYGVKD. This chain's CDR3 is CAISDTGEDTEAFF. The CDR3 DNA reads as TGTGCCATCAGTGATACAGGGGAGGACACTGAAGCTTTCTTT.

The CDR3 sequence: CASGPTNEQFF. CDR3 sequence (DNA): TGTGCCAGCGGACCCACCAATGAGCAGTTCTTC. The gene calls are TRBV6-1 and TRBJ2-1; D is unresolved. V lost 8 bases to trimming and J lost 6 bases, with 8 bases between them. The V gene's germline CDR1 is MNHNS and CDR2 SASEGT. The CDR3 length is 11 residues.

The chain uses TRBV7-9 and TRBJ2-1, with TRBD1 identical over 7 bases. Trimming took 5 bases from V and 2 from J; bases not matched to a gene: 6. The CDR3 has 15 residues. Germline CDR1 SEHNR, CDR2 FQNEAQ (reference sequence). CDR3 nucleotide sequence: TGTGCCAGCAGCCCTCGACAGGGAACCTACAATGAGCAGTTCTTC. Residues: CASSPRQGTYNEQFF.

The chain couples TRBV5-1 to TRBJ2-3; no definite D call. Trimming left V 0 bases short and J 3 bases short, with 8 bases between. CDR1 is SGHRS and CDR2 is YFSETQ in the germline V gene. This CDR3 has 14 residues. The CDR3, as DNA: TGCGCCAGCAGCTTGGGCGACTCAACAGATACGCAGTATTTT. Amino acids: CASSLGDSTDTQYF.

The chain combines TRBV7-2 with TRBJ2-5; D unclear. The CDR3 runs to 13 residues. Germline V gene lookup returns CDR1 SGHTA and CDR2 FQGNSA. Trimming removed 1 base from V and 3 bases from J, with 6 bases in between. Written as DNA, the CDR3 is TGTGCCAGCAGCTTAGATTTTGAAGAGACCCAGTACTTC. Its translation is CASSLDFEETQYF. Full variable domain (remainder filled in from reference TRBV7-2 and TRBJ2-5): GAGVSQSPSNKVTEKGKDVELRCDPISGHTALYWYRQSLGQGLEFLIYFQGNSAPDKSGLPSDRFSAERTGGSVSTLTIQRTQQEDSAVYLCASSLDFEETQYFGPGTRLLVL.

The V and J genes are TRBV29-1 and TRBJ1-1; no reliable D call. Germline V gene data show CDR1 as SQVTM and CDR2 as ANQGSEA. V was cut by 3 bases and J by 3 bases, with 14 bases left in between. The CDR3 is 14 residues long. The CDR3 is CSVDLPKRDTEAFF. The CDR3 DNA is TGCAGCGTTGACCTTCCGAAGAGGGACACTGAAGCTTTCTTT.

By share, this clone counts as medium-sized. The rearrangement uses TRBV6-4 and TRBJ2-2, with 7 bases fitting TRBD2. Per the germline V gene, CDR1 is MRHNA and CDR2 is SNTAGT. V was pared by 2 bases and J by 3 bases, with 3 bases of the junction left unmatched. This CDR3 has 15 residues. CDR3 sequence (DNA): TGTGCCAGCAGTGACAGCCGGGGGGACACCGGGGAGCTGTTTTTT. As protein: CASSDSRGDTGELFF.

V usage is TRBV18 and J usage is TRBJ1-5; tentatively, D is TRBD1 (6 bases). The CDR3 loop spans 16 amino acids. V lost 2 bases to trimming and J lost 5 bases, with 16 bases between them. From germline, CDR1 is KGHSH and CDR2 LQKENI. As DNA, the CDR3 is TGTGCCAGCTCACCAGGGGGCGGCGGGTTTTATCAGCCCCAGCATTTT. This codes for CASSPGGGGFYQPQHF.

This sequence joins TRBV9 and TRBJ1-3; D remains ambiguous. The CDR3 has 17 residues. Trimming removed 0 bases at V and 0 bases at J, with 13 bases between. Germline CDR1 reads SGDLS; CDR2 reads YYNGEE. CDR3 in amino acids: CASSVADRTFSGNTIYF. The CDR3 coding sequence is TGTGCCAGCAGCGTAGCCGACCGCACGTTCTCTGGAAACACCATATATTTT. Together with reference TRBV9 and TRBJ1-3, the CDR3 gives the full variable domain: DSGVTQTPKHLITATGQRVTLRCSPRSGDLSVYWYQQSLDQGLQFLIQYYNGEERAKGNILERFSAQQFPDLHSELNLSSLELGDSALYFCASSVADRTFSGNTIYFGEGSWLTVV.